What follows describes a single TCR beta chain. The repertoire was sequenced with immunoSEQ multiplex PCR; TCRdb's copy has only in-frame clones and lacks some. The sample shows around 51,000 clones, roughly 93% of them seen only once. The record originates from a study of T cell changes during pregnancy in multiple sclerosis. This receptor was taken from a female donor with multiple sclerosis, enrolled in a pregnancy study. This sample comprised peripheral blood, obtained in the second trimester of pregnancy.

CDR3 loop: CASSHKVGAGQGVRNEQFF. The CDR3 DNA is TGCGCCAGCAGCCACAAAGTCGGGGCGGGACAGGGGGTAAGGAATGAGCAGTTCTTC. The J gene is TRBJ2-1, the V gene TRBV4-3, with TRBD1 matching 11 bases. This CDR3 has 19 residues. Germline V gives CDR1 LGHNA, CDR2 YSLEER. V shed 3 bases and J 7 bases; nucleotides not matched to a gene: 17.